The entry that follows covers one T cell receptor (beta chain) sequence. V lost 0 bases, J lost 6 bases, and 7 bases lay in between. The CDR3 totals 12 residues. CDR1 and CDR2 (germline): SGHRS, YFSETQ. TCRdb re-analysed the 5' RACE reads in MiXCR, keeping a single row per CDR3 protein. This sample yields some 12,000 distinct CDR3 sequences, of which 47% are seen a single time; under 15% belongs to the top ten. This receptor was obtained from a female donor with breast cancer. The rearrangement joins TRBV5-1 to TRBJ2-7, with TRBD1 as a possible D gene (6 bases). Sequencing was performed on tumor-infiltrating naive CD4+ T cells sorted from the breast tumor. Subset here: naive CD4+ T cells, CD4+CD45RA+CD25-. The CDR3 DNA reads as TGCGCCAGCAGCTTGGACAGGGCCGAGCAGTACTTC. Protein sequence: CASSLDRAEQYF.